These T cell receptor beta chains were read from a single sample in a study of T cells expressing NK-cell markers. From its re-call of the 5' RACE reads, TCRdb lists each CDR3 protein once, without DNA. The listing records 200,000 to 300,000 distinct CDR3 sequences. Sequenced: blood T cells: a sorted CD56 or NKG2C T cell subset, CD4+ or CD8+ T cells, or bulk PBMC T cells (not recorded which). Receptors originate from a man between 18 and 35 years old in good health. CDR3s include the opening cysteine and the closing phenylalanine or tryptophan. The order of the fields is V gene, J gene, CDR3 protein.

TRBV20-1	TRBJ1-1	CSASRTFGAEAFF
TRBV19	TRBJ2-3	CASSPGTWDTQYF
TRBV5-1	TRBJ2-2	CASSLAGGTELFF
TRBV11-2	TRBJ1-1	CASSLKGQGTEAFF
TRBV19	TRBJ2-5	CASSMDRFKETQYF
TRBV29-1	TRBJ2-4	CSVEPSGQGDIQYF
TRBV15	TRBJ2-1	CATSREIGEQFF
TRBV5-1	TRBJ2-3	CASGLAGGDTQYF
TRBV11-2	TRBJ2-5	CASSLPWAGRGTQYF
TRBV7-9	TRBJ2-1	CASSLAGRTSGSPNEQFF
TRBV29-1	TRBJ2-5	CSARQAGVETQYF
TRBV3-1	TRBJ2-1	CASSQDDRLAGHNEQFF
TRBV11-2	TRBJ2-5	CASSWRTGRETQYF
TRBV27	TRBJ2-2	CASCPEGIFGELFF
TRBV7-3	TRBJ2-1	CASSLGIAGGRDEQFF
TRBV6-5	TRBJ2-1	CASSYSLGTNEQFF
TRBV7-6	TRBJ2-1	CASSPGPYRGGKHNEQFF
TRBV12-3/TRBV12-4	TRBJ2-3	CARFFPDTQYF
TRBV27	TRBJ2-4	CASRPDGQNIQYF
TRBV11-1	TRBJ2-5	CASSTDSLQETQYF
TRBV5-1	TRBJ1-5	CASSLGGSGNQPQHF
TRBV20-1	TRBJ2-5	CSASPLLAGGSETQYF
TRBV5-6	TRBJ2-1	CASSPVGLAGFYNEQFF
TRBV20-1	TRBJ1-5	CSAEQGARGNQPQHF
TRBV20-1	TRBJ2-7	CSARWSEYEQYF
TRBV9	TRBJ1-1	CASTDQVGTEAFF
TRBV12-3/TRBV12-4	TRBJ1-1	CASSLKGQAEAFF
TRBV7-2	TRBJ2-2	CASSLGPLLTGELFF
TRBV6-5	TRBJ1-1	CASSWRGDTEAFF
TRBV5-6	TRBJ1-2	CASSLNGPWGYTF
TRBV24-1	TRBJ2-3	CATSDSAGGLGTDTQYF
TRBV12-3/TRBV12-4	TRBJ1-2	CASSPAGQVYGYTF
TRBV7-2	TRBJ2-6	CASSLMARRSGANVLTF
TRBV20-1	TRBJ1-5	CSARDWQGGNQPQHF
TRBV10-3	TRBJ2-3	CAISGQSQDTQYF
TRBV29-1	TRBJ1-6	CSVRWGVGSPLHF
TRBV15	TRBJ2-1	CATSRGDRENEQFF
TRBV5-6	TRBJ2-7	CASSLGGIPYEQYF
TRBV12-3/TRBV12-4	TRBJ2-3	CATATSGSDTQYF
TRBV6-4	TRBJ2-3	CASSLTRVPTDTQYF
TRBV5-1	TRBJ2-1	CASSRRGTSENNEQFF
TRBV4-3	TRBJ2-2	CASSRIGGDGELFF
TRBV3-1	TRBJ2-2	CASSQDAGPGPGPLFF
TRBV20-1	TRBJ2-3	CSARSGLATDTQYF
TRBV12-3/TRBV12-4	TRBJ2-1	CASSLTGREYNEQFF
TRBV12-3/TRBV12-4	TRBJ2-3	CATSHPGATQYF
TRBV5-1	TRBJ2-2	CASSLVAAEVGELFF
TRBV12-3/TRBV12-4	TRBJ1-3	CASRSFGGRGTFSGNTIYF
TRBV11-2	TRBJ2-1	CASSLDRASGGLYNEQFF
TRBV7-2	TRBJ1-4	CASSLRGAPSTNEKLFF
TRBV25-1	TRBJ2-1	CASSEPGQGGRNEQFF
TRBV20-1	TRBJ1-2	CSASEIGGGGQGYGYTF
TRBV2	TRBJ2-1	CASSDRLAGGPIEQFF
TRBV7-9	TRBJ2-1	CASSLVAGETPQFF
TRBV12-3/TRBV12-4	TRBJ1-5	CASSPGTTDNQPQHF